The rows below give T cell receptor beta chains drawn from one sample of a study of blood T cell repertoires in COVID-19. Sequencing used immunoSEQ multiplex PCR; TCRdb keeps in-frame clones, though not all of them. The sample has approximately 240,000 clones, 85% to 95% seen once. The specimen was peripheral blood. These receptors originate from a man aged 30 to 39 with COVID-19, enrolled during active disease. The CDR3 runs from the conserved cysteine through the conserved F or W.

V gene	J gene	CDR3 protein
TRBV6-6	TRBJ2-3	CASSLKGQGVADTQYF
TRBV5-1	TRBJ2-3	CASSPKLAGSTVTDTQYF
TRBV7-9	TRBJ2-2	CASSLSSNTGELFF
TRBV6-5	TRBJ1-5	CASSYSMRNQPQHF
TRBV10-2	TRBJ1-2	CASSGGYQGGPYGYTF
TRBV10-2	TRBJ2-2	CASSEIRTGELFF
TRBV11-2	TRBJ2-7	CASSFTNYEQYF
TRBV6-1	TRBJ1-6	CASSEARGNNSPLHF
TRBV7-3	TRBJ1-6	CASSFGGSYNSPLHF
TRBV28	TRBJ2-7	CASSEPGPGVSEQYF
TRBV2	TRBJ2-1	CARSLAGGPNEQFF
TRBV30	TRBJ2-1	CAWTETGVEQFF
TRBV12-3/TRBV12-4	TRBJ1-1	CASSWRVDTEAFF
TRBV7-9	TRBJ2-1	CASSWGQVTYNEQFF
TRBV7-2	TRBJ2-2	CASSFPRTGRTGELFF
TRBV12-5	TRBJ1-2	CASGLQGYYGYTF
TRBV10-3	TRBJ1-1	CAISLQGGNTEAFF
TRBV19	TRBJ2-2	CASWTSGITGELFF
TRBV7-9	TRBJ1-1	CASSTYRGPNTEAFF
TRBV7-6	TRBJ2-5	CASSFDRASGRETQYF
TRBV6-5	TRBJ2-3	CASRIDRGSTDTQYF
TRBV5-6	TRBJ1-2	CASSFAGGSYGYTF
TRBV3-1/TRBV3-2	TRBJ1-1	CASSQEGASTEAFF
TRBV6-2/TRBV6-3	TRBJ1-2	CASSPRGGHGYTF
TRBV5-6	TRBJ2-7	CASSPLGPTGLGYEQYF
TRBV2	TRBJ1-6	CASGQGNSPLHF
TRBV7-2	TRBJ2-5	CASSLGGGQETQYF
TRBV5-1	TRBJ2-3	CASSLGGSGGTDTQYF
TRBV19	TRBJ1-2	CASSTRQGSYGYTF
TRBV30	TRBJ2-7	CAWRTAGVSEQYF
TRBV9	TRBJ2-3	CASSVVVSADTQYF
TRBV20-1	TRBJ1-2	CSASAHPDRRPYGYTF
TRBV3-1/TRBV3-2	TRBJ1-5	CASSQDPTGSQPQHF
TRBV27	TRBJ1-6	CASKGAGGSPLHF
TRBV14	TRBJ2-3	CASSPSSGLATQPYF
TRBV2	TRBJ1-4	CASMRATNEKLFF
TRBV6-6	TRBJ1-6	CAVGQGGYNSPLHF
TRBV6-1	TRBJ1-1	CASSEFRGINTEAFF
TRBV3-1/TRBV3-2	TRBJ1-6	CASSLHGTGFSPLHF
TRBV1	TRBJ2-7	CSWGGQARTSYEQYF
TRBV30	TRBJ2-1	CAWTGGLYNEQFF
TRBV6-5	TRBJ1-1	CASSYSANTEAFF
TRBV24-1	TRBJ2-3	CATSDPTGNNADTQYF
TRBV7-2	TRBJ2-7	CASSLFSSNEQYF
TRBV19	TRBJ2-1	CASSISGTVSYNEQFF
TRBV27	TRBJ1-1	CASSRDRDTTEAFF
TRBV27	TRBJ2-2	CASSLKGAGTGELFF
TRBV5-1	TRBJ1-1	CATKPGTGGGFEAFF
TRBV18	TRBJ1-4	CASSPGNSGEKLFF
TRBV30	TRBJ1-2	CASYHRSHGYTF
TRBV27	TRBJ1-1	CASSLGGQGEAFF
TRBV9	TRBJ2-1	CASSGRDRVYNEQFF
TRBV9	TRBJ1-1	CASSAQGADTEAFF
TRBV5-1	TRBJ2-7	CASSFSGDYEQYF